The clone carrying this TCR beta chain was seen more than once but under ten times. Its antigen is unknown. All donors comprised healthy Caucasians. This record comes from a study of identical twins. From the 5' RACE reads, TCRdb called clonotypes with MiXCR, one entry per CDR3 protein. The sample holds hundreds of thousands of distinct CDR3 sequences, approximately 7% seen once. Whole-study results and caveats: Researchers reported weaker excess twin sharing in beta out-of-frame sequences. Analyses of zero insertions could, in part, be confounded by invariant MAIT and iNKT cells. Out-of-frame sharing of TCR alpha in monozygotic twins was underestimated by models.

The sample was also linked to a second study, of yellow fever vaccine responses in identical twins.

The source is a woman between 18 and 30 years old in good health. Material: memory (CD45RO+) T cells sorted from blood.

The CDR3 spells CASSPDTQYF. The CDR3 nucleotides read TGTGCCAGCAGCCCGGATACGCAGTATTTT. The chain uses TRBV3-1 and TRBJ2-3; D gene uncertain. The CDR3 length is 10 residues. Trimming stripped 4 bases from V and 6 bases from J, with 2 bases between. Per germline, CDR1 LGHDT and CDR2 YNNKEL (reference sequence).